These 8 T cell receptor beta chains came from one sample sequenced in a study of OX40 agonist ivuxolimab in advanced cancers. TCRdb's copy holds only in-frame clones and misses some; the assay was immunoSEQ multiplex PCR. The sample lists 30,000 or so clones; 80% to 85% were seen once. The material was CD4+ or CD8+ T cells sorted from blood, obtained in a trial of the OX40 agonist ivuxolimab. Receptors were obtained from an adult with an advanced solid tumor such as melanoma, head and neck, liver or kidney cancer.

The chain carries TRBV9 and TRBJ2-1; the match to TRBD2 covers 7 bases. Per the germline V gene, CDR1 is SGDLS and CDR2 is YYNGEE. V trimming: 4 bases; J trimming: 2 bases; junction bases outside the gene matches: 15. The CDR3 runs to 18 residues. CDR3 loop: CASSPRLGASGTYNEQFF. Written as DNA, the CDR3 is TGTGCCAGCAGCCCTCGTCTTGGGGCTAGCGGTACCTACAATGAGCAGTTCTTC.

This sequence joins TRBV6-1 and TRBJ2-7; D not resolved. The CDR3 length is 13 residues. CDR1 is MNHNS and CDR2 is SASEGT in the germline V gene. V lost 2 bases to trimming and J lost 0 bases, with 5 bases between them. The CDR3 loop is CASSEQISYEQYF. The CDR3 coding sequence is TGTGCCAGCAGTGAACAGATCTCCTACGAGCAGTACTTC.

This sequence joins TRBV5-6 and TRBJ2-3; D is undetermined. CDR3 length: 14 residues. V lost 1 base to trimming and J lost 0 bases, with 6 bases between them. In germline, CDR1 is SGHDT, CDR2 YYEEEE. In DNA, the CDR3 is TGTGCCAGCAGCTTGATCCAGAGCACAGATACGCAGTATTTT. Translating it yields CASSLIQSTDTQYF. The complete variable domain, with remaining parts taken from reference TRBV5-6 and TRBJ2-3, reads DAGVTQSPTHLIKTRGQQVTLRCSPKSGHDTVSWYQQALGQGPQFIFQYYEEEERQRGNFPDRFSGHQFPNYSSELNVNALLLGDSALYLCASSLIQSTDTQYFGPGTRLTVL.

V is TRBV5-1 and J is TRBJ2-5, with 7 bases matching TRBD1. V lost 4 bases and J lost 4; bases outside the gene matches: 7. The CDR3 is made up of 14 amino acids. Germline lookup yields CDR1 SGHRS and CDR2 YFSETQ. CDR3 region: CASSETGPGETQYF. The CDR3 coding sequence is TGCGCCAGCAGCGAGACAGGGCCTGGAGAGACCCAGTACTTC.

The rearrangement links TRBV30 to TRBJ2-1; TRBD1 matches 11 bases. The CDR3 extends over 18 amino acids. The germline V gene encodes CDR1 GTSNPN and CDR2 SVGIG (reference sequence). With V trimmed by 1 base and J by 7 bases, 15 bases remained unmatched. In DNA form, the CDR3 reads TGTGCCTGGAGTGAGCCAACCCACCGGGACAGGGGGTGGAATGAGCAGTTCTTC. Its translation: CAWSEPTHRDRGWNEQFF.

The chain links TRBV13 to TRBJ2-1; 9 bases match TRBD1. The germline V gene has CDR1 PRHDT and CDR2 FYEKMQ (reference sequence). V was clipped by 5 bases and J by 1 base; unmatched bases: 6. The CDR3 spans 16 residues. CDR3 nucleotide sequence: TGTGCCAGCAGCGAGGCCGGGACAGGGTCCTACAATGAGCAGTTCTTC. It is translated as CASSEAGTGSYNEQFF.

This clone has just a few counts. In DNA, the CDR3 is TGTGCCAGCAGCCTGACGGCGGGATACAATGAGCAGTTCTTC. It translates to CASSLTAGYNEQFF. The chain links TRBV5-6 to TRBJ2-1; perhaps TRBD2 as D (6 bases). Germline V lookup: CDR1 SGHDT, CDR2 YYEEEE. The germline V and J ends were trimmed by 4 bases and 4 bases, with 12 bases remaining between them. The CDR3 extends over 14 amino acids.

V usage is TRBV19 and J usage is TRBJ2-1; D remains unclear. The CDR3 is 13 amino acids. The V gene lost 5 bases and the J gene lost 2 bases, with 7 bases spanning the gap. Per germline, CDR1 LNHDA and CDR2 SQIVND (reference sequence). CDR3 protein: CASSFQPYNEQFF. For the CDR3, the DNA is TGTGCCAGTAGTTTTCAGCCCTACAATGAGCAGTTCTTC.